Presented here are 9 T cell receptor beta chains from one specimen sequenced in a study of cytomegalovirus exposure and HLA in healthy donors. PCR employed 60 Vbeta and 13 Jbeta primers. This table comes from immunoSEQ multiplex PCR, and its TCRdb copy is limited to in-frame clones, with some not included. This repertoire shows approximately 150,000 clones, over 80% found once; its top ten account for approximately 2%. Sequenced input: PBMCs. Receptors were obtained from a human donor in good health.

The table lists this clone with a few counts. This chain connects TRBV19 to TRBJ2-5; maybe TRBD2 (5 bases). Germline V gene sequence: CDR1 LNHDA, CDR2 SQIVND (reference sequence). The CDR3 extends over 12 amino acids. The germline V and J ends were trimmed by 11 bases and 3 bases, with 13 bases remaining between them. The CDR3 loop reads CALCYGEETQYF. CDR3 coding DNA: TGTGCCCTATGCTACGGGGAAGAGACCCAGTACTTC. The full variable domain, its missing parts supplied by reference TRBV19 and TRBJ2-5, is DGGITQSPKYLFRKEGQNVTLSCEQNLNHDAMYWYRQDPGQGLRLIYYSQIVNDFQKGDIAEGYSVSREKKESFPLTVTSAQKNPTAFYLCALCYGEETQYFGPGTRLLVL.

This chain connects TRBV7-2 to TRBJ2-7, with D maybe TRBD1 (6 bases). V was shortened by 5 bases and J by 0 bases, with 14 bases between the two germline ends. The CDR3 has 15 amino acids. Germline CDR1 SGHTA, CDR2 FQGNSA. The CDR3 loop reads CASSQGHWSSYEQYF. In DNA, the CDR3 is TGTGCCAGCAGCCAGGGACACTGGAGCTCCTACGAGCAGTACTTC.

The DNA of the CDR3 is TGTGCCACCTCTCATTCCTTAGCGGGGGGGCCGAATGAGCAGTTCTTC. Translated: CATSHSLAGGPNEQFF. The V call is TRBV9, the J call TRBJ2-1; TRBD2 matches at 11 bases. Germline lookup yields CDR1 SGDLS and CDR2 YYNGEE. This CDR3 has 16 residues. V shed 9 bases and J 7 bases; nucleotides not matched to a gene: 15.

The V call is TRBV28, the J call TRBJ2-7; 15 bases agree with TRBD2. The CDR3 consists of 17 residues. Unmatched junction bases numbered 4, after V lost 2 bases and J lost 2 bases. The germline V gene encodes CDR1 MDHEN and CDR2 SYDVKM. DNA for the CDR3: TGTGCCAGCAGTTTAGAGGGACTAGCGGGGGGTACCTACGAGCAGTACTTC. It yields the protein CASSLEGLAGGTYEQYF. The variable domain in full, completed from reference TRBV28 and TRBJ2-7, reads DVKVTQSSRYLVKRTGEKVFLECVQDMDHENMFWYRQDPGLGLRLIYFSYDVKMKEKGDIPEGYSVSREKKERFSLILESASTNQTSMYLCASSLEGLAGGTYEQYFGPGTRLTVT.

This clone showed up just once. J is TRBJ2-7 and V is TRBV19; 7 bases line up with TRBD1. V lost 7 bases to trimming and J lost 6 bases; unmatched junction nucleotides: 9. This CDR3 is 13 amino acids long. Germline lookup yields CDR1 LNHDA and CDR2 SQIVND (reference sequence). CDR3 DNA sequence: TGTGCCAGTACTCCAAGACAGGGCGGCGAGCAGTACTTC. The encoded protein is CASTPRQGGEQYF.

This chain links TRBV19 with TRBJ1-4, with D maybe TRBD1 (6 bases). The CDR3 length is 15 residues. Germline V gives CDR1 LNHDA, CDR2 SQIVND (reference sequence). V shed 0 bases and J shed 6 bases, with 11 bases lying between them. The CDR3: CASSIDRAGDEKLFF. CDR3 DNA sequence: TGTGCCAGTAGTATAGATCGGGCAGGGGATGAAAAACTGTTTTTT.

The chain recombines TRBV5-4 with TRBJ2-5; 7 nucleotides line up with TRBD1. Germline V gene data show CDR1 as SGHNT and CDR2 as YYREEE (reference sequence). The CDR3 sequence is 14 residues long. The J segment lost 2 bases and the V segment lost 4 bases, leaving 5 bases of the junction unmatched. CDR3 coding DNA: TGTGCCAGCAGCCCAGGACAGGCTCAAGAGACCCAGTACTTC. Translated, it gives CASSPGQAQETQYF.

The J gene is TRBJ1-2, the V gene TRBV29-1; 7 bases agree with TRBD1. Per the germline V gene, CDR1 is SQVTM and CDR2 is ANQGSEA. The CDR3 loop spans 14 amino acids. V shed 2 bases and J 8 bases; nucleotides not matched to a gene: 11. CDR3 DNA: TGCAGCGTTGAAAACAGGGGACCCGGGTGGGGCTACACCTTC. Its protein product is CSVENRGPGWGYTF. Looking up the rest from reference TRBV29-1 and TRBJ1-2 gives the full variable domain: SAVISQKPSRDICQRGTSLTIQCQVDSQVTMMFWYRQQPGQSLTLIATANQGSEATYESGFVIDKFPISRPNLTFSTLTVSNMSPEDSSIYLCSVENRGPGWGYTFGSGTRLTVV.

The J gene is TRBJ1-1, the V gene TRBV2; TRBD1 aligns across 7 bases. J lost 8 bases, V lost 8 bases, and 8 bases had no gene match. CDR3 length: 12 amino acids. CDR1 SNHLY and CDR2 FYNNEI come from the germline V gene. CDR3 bases: TGTGCCAGCTGGAAGGGGGCGAACGAAGCTTTCTTT. This gives the protein CASWKGANEAFF.